This T cell receptor (beta chain) appears in the sequencing data of a study of blood T cell repertoires in COVID-19. Study context: Material from acute and convalescent COVID-19 was sourced from the United States, Italy and Spain.

Study processing details: Reference gene primer amplification yielded estimated nucleated cell counts. The assay was immunoSEQ multiplex PCR, and TCRdb's table has in-frame clones only and misses some. V, J and clone size were drawn from that table, and D and trimming were deduced from the DNA. In the table there are 90,000 to 150,000 clones, 75% to 85% of which are singletons. This TCR derives from a woman at least 80 years old with acute or convalescent COVID-19. Sequenced material: peripheral blood.

CDR3 coding DNA: TGTGCCAGCAGTTACTCACGACAGGGGGCCTATGGCTACACCTTC. Translation gives CASSYSRQGAYGYTF. The chain couples TRBV6-5 to TRBJ1-2; TRBD1 matches 10 bases. V was pared by 0 bases and J by 4 bases, with 2 bases of the junction left unmatched. The V gene's germline CDR1 is MNHEY and CDR2 SVGAGI. This CDR3 has 15 residues.